Included here is one T cell receptor beta chain sequence, with context. The antigen is unknown. The missing CDR3 end, 3 residues past where the read stops, is filled in from the germline J gene. From germline, CDR1 is GTSNPN and CDR2 SVGIG (reference sequence). The CDR3 is 17 amino acids. V lost 2 bases to trimming and J lost 4 bases, with 22 bases between them. Assay: immunoSEQ multiplex PCR; the TCRdb copy retains only in-frame clones and omits some. The sample table includes tens of thousands of clones. The sample comes from a study of T cells in women clearing cervical HPV infection. On the study more broadly: Blood came at first lesion visit for cases, post-clearance for controls.

Study outcomes and limitations: TRBV6-7 relative abundance averaged roughly 0.1% in cases and approximately 0.15% in controls.

The chain uses TRBV30 and TRBJ2-3, with D unclear. What was sequenced was blood buffy coat. This TCR came from a woman aged 18-70 years with a cervical HPV16 infection that either progressed to CIN3+ or cleared (not recorded which). CDR3 bases read: TGTGCCTGGAGTACGGGTTCAAGAATCCTAGTATCAGATACG. It yields the protein CAWSTGSRILVSDT. The whole CDR3 region reads CAWSTGSRILVSDTQYF.